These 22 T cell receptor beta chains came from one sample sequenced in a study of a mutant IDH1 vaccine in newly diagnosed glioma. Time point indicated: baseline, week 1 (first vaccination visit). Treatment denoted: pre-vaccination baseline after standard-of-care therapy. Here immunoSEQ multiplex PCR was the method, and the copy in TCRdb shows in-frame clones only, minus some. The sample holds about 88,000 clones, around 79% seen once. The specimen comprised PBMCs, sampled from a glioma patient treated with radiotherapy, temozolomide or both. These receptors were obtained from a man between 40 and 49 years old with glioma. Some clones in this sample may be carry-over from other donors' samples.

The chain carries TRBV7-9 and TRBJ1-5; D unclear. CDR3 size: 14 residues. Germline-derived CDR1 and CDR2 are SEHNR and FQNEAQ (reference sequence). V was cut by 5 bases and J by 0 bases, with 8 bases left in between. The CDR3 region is CASSLEGSNQPQHF. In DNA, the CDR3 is TGTGCCAGCAGCCTAGAGGGTAGCAATCAGCCCCAGCATTTT.

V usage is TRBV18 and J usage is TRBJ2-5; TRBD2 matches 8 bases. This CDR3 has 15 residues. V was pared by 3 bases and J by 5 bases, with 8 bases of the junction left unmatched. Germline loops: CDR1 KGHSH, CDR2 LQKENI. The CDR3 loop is CASSPPGGGQETQYF. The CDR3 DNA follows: TGTGCCAGCTCACCGCCCGGGGGGGGGCAGGAGACCCAGTACTTC.

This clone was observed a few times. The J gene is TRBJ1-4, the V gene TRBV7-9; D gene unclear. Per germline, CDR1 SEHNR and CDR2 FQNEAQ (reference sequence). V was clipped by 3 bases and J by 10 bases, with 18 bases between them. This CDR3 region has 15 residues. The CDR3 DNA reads TGTGCCAGCAGCTTTTTGGGAGACGCCGCGGGAAAACTGTTTTTT. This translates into CASSFLGDAAGKLFF.

CDR3 sequence (DNA): TGTGCCTGGATGGGGGGGGACGGCTACGAGCAGTACTTC. Translated, it gives CAWMGGDGYEQYF. The chain joins TRBV30 to TRBJ2-7, with TRBD2 matching 7 bases. The germline V gene encodes CDR1 GTSNPN and CDR2 SVGIG (reference sequence). CDR3 length: 13 residues. V gave up 4 bases and J gave up 3 bases; unmatched junction bases: 6.

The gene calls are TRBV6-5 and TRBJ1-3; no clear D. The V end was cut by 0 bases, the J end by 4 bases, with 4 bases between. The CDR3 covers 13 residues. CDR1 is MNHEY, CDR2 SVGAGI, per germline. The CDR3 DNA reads TGTGCCAGCAGTTACTCGACAGGAAACACCATATATTTT. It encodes CASSYSTGNTIYF.

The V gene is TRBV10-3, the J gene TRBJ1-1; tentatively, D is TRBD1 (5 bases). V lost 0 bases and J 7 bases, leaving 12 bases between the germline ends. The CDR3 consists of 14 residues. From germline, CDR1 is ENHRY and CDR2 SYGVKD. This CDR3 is CAISESGQGDEAFF. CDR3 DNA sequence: TGTGCCATCAGTGAGTCAGGGCAGGGAGATGAAGCTTTCTTT.

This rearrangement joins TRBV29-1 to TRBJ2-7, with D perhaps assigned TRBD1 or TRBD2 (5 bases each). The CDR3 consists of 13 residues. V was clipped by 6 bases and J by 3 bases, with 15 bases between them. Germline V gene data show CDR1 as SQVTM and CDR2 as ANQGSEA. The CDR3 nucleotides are TGCAGCGTCGCCGGGGCTTCCTACTACGAGCAGTACTTC. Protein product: CSVAGASYYEQYF.

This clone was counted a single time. The CDR3 loop reads CASSYASRGPPHEQYF. In nucleotides, the CDR3 is TGTGCCAGCAGTTACGCCTCCCGGGGGCCCCCCCACGAGCAGTACTTC. This rearrangement joins TRBV6-5 to TRBJ2-7; D may match TRBD1 or TRBD2 (6 bases each). The CDR3 sequence is 16 residues long. Trimming removed 2 bases at V and 5 bases at J, with 19 bases between. Germline V gene lookup returns CDR1 MNHEY and CDR2 SVGAGI.

CDR3: CASSPPGGKMYGYTF. In DNA form, the CDR3 reads TGTGCCAGCAGCCCCCCAGGGGGGAAGATGTATGGCTACACCTTC. The chain links TRBV7-9 to TRBJ1-2; 7 nucleotides align to TRBD1. Trimming cost V 5 bases and J 5 bases; bases outside gene matches: 11. The CDR3 covers 15 residues. Per germline, CDR1 SEHNR and CDR2 FQNEAQ (reference sequence).

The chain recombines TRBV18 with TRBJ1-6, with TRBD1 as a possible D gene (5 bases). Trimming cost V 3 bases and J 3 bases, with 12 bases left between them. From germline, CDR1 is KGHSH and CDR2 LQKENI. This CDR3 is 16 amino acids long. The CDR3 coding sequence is TGTGCCAGCTCACCCCAAGCGGGGGGCTATAATTCACCCCTCCACTTT. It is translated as CASSPQAGGYNSPLHF.

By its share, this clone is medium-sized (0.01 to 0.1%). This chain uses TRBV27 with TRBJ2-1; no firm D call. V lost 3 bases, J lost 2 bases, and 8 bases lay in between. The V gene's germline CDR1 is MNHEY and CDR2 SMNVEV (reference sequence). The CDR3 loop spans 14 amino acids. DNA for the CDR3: TGTGCCAGCAGTTTGGTCTCCCCCTACAATGAGCAGTTCTTC. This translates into CASSLVSPYNEQFF.

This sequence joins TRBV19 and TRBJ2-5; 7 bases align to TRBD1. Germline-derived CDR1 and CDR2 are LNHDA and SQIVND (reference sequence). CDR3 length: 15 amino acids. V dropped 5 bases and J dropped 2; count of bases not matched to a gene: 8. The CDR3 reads CASSPTGAAQETQYF. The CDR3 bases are TGTGCCAGTAGTCCTACAGGGGCCGCGCAAGAGACCCAGTACTTC.

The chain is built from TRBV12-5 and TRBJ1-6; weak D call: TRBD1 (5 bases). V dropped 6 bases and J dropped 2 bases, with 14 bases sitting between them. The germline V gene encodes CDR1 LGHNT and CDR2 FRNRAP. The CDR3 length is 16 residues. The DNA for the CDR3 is TGTGCTAGTGGCCGGGAGGTGGGGGCCTATAATTCACCCCTCCACTTT. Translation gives CASGREVGAYNSPLHF.

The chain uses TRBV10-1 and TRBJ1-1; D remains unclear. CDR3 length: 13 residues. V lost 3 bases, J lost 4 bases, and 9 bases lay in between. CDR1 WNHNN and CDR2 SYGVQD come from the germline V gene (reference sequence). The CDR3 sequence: CASSENGGTEAFF. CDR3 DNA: TGCGCCAGCAGTGAAAACGGTGGCACTGAAGCTTTCTTT.

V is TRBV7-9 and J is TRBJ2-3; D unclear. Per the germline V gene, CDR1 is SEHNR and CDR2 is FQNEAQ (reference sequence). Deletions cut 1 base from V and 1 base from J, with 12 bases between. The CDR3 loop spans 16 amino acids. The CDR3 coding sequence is TGTGCCAGCAGCTTAGGCGGTGGTGCGGGCACAGATACGCAGTATTTT. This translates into CASSLGGGAGTDTQYF.

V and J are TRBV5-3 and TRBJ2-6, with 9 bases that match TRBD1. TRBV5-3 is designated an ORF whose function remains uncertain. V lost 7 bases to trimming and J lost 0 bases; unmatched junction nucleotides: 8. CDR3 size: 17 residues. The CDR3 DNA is TGTGCCAGATTACCCGGGACAGGGTGCTCTGGGGCCAACGTCCTGACTTTC. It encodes CARLPGTGCSGANVLTF.

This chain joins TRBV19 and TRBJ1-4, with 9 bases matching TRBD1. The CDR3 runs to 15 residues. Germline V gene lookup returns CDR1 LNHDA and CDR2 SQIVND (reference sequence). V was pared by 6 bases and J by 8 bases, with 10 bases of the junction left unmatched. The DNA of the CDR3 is TGTGCCAGTAGATCGGATGGGACAGGGAGGGAAAAACTGTTTTTT. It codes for CASRSDGTGREKLFF. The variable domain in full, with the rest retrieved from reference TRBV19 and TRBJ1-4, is DGGITQSPKYLFRKEGQNVTLSCEQNLNHDAMYWYRQDPGQGLRLIYYSQIVNDFQKGDIAEGYSVSREKKESFPLTVTSAQKNPTAFYLCASRSDGTGREKLFFGSGTQLSVL.

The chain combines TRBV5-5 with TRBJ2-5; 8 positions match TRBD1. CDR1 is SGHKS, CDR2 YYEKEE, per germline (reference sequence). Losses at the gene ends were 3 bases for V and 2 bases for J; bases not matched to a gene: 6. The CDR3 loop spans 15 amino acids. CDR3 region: CASSSMTGAQETQYF. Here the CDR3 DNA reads TGTGCCAGCAGCTCAATGACAGGGGCACAAGAGACCCAGTACTTC.

CDR3 residues: CSVGEPPGELFF. CDR3 bases: TGCAGCGTTGGGGAGCCCCCCGGGGAGCTGTTTTTT. The chain links TRBV29-1 to TRBJ2-2; possibly TRBD2 for D (5 bases). Germline values: CDR1 SQVTM, CDR2 ANQGSEA. V was trimmed by 4 bases and J by 6 bases, leaving 9 bases between them. CDR3 length: 12 residues.

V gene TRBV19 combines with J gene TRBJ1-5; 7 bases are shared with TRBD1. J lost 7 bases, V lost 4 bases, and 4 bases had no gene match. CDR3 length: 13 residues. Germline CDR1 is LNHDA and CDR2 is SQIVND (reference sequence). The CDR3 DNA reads TGTGCCAGTAGTACCGGGACAGTCCAGCCCCAGCATTTT. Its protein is CASSTGTVQPQHF.

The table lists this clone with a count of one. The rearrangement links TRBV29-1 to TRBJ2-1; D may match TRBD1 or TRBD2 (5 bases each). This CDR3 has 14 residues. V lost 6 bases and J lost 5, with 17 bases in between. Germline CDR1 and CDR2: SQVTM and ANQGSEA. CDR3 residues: CSVRRGPLDNEQFF. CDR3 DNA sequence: TGCAGCGTCAGAAGGGGACCTTTAGACAATGAGCAGTTCTTC.

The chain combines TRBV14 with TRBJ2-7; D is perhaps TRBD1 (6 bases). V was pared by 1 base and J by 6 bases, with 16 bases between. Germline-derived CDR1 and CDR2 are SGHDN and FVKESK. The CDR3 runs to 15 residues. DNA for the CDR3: TGTGCCAGCAGCCAAGTACAGGGTGGACTTCCCGAGCAGTACTTC. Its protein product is CASSQVQGGLPEQYF.